A selection of T cell receptor beta chains follows, all from one sample in a study of Ad26.COV2.S vaccination and SARS-CoV-2 variants. Some clones are missing from TCRdb's copy, which holds only in-frame ones; the method was immunoSEQ multiplex PCR. This sample carries about 420,000 clones, approximately 88% of them seen once, and the ten largest clones take around 3.6%. The material was peripheral blood, obtained in a trial of Ad26.COV2.S vaccine versus placebo. Receptors originate from a person between 18 and 60 years old who received the Ad26.COV2.S COVID-19 vaccine or a placebo. The CDR3 runs from the conserved cysteine through the conserved F or W.

V gene	CDR3 protein
TRBV6-5	CASSFRENNSPLHF
TRBV19	CASSIRDTERSYTF
TRBV11-2	CASSLVAGPNYGYTF
TRBV4-1	CASSQLAGALDPYGYTF
TRBV19	CASSMSGQATDTQYF
TRBV18	CASSASGTGDYGYTF
TRBV9	CASSVQGAGFDGYTF
TRBV13	CASSSHNTEAFF
TRBV5-1	CASSQGLAGSTDTQYF
TRBV3-1/TRBV3-2	CASSTQRGSQETQYF
TRBV24-1	CATSGLDSGNTIYF
TRBV28	CASSLPDRERAFF
TRBV5-1	CASSALRGQGRYEQYF
TRBV7-9	CASSSPRDRGYEQYF
TRBV5-5	CASSLDIGSYEQYF
TRBV7-3	CASSLKTSALPAEQFF
TRBV5-5	CASSLGFSTGLLDEQFF
TRBV5-1	CASSPTGLDTGELFF
TRBV5-1	CASSLGLDSNSPLHF
TRBV5-5	CASSIQGPYGYTF
TRBV7-9	CASGQATEELFF
TRBV28	CASTRGGKLFF
TRBV24-1	CATSDLRGDTDTQYF
TRBV11-2	CASSLGRTGGPGELFF
TRBV19	CASSIAFATGANEKLFF
TRBV29-1	CSVGGGASTQYF
TRBV5-6	CASSTGIKDTQYF
TRBV6-4	CASSEGQPTDTQYF
TRBV6-4	CASSTSGGSEQYF
TRBV10-1	CASSELPDTQYF
TRBV30	CAWSVIGGLNEKLFF